The source of this T cell receptor beta chain is a study of immune cell composition in non-small cell lung cancer. Study-wide context: Histologic subtype was mainly adenocarcinoma or squamous cell carcinoma. Findings of the study overall: Dominant in vivo tumour-associated clones were not shown to share tumour-reactive sequences. Tumour-associated clones >0.5% occurred in 30% to 35% of adenocarcinomas, about 69% of squamous.

As concerns this clone: What it binds is not known.

CDR3 length: 12 residues. Per germline, CDR1 SGHVS and CDR2 FQNEAQ. Trimming cost V 5 bases and J 6 bases; bases outside gene matches: 2. The normal lung sample lay at least 3 cm, and maximally far, from the tumour. Frozen unsorted single-cell suspensions supplied the genomic DNA. Assay used: immunoSEQ multiplex PCR; TCRdb lists only in-frame clones, some missing. The repertoire holds nearly 6,000 clones, with 70% to 90% as singletons. This rearrangement joins TRBV7-8 to TRBJ1-1, with 8 bases that match TRBD1. Sequencing used non-adjacent lung tissue. The TCR comes from a human donor with non-small cell lung cancer. CDR3 residues: CASSLTGAEAFF. The CDR3 bases are TGTGCCAGCAGCCTGACAGGGGCTGAAGCTTTCTTT.